This TCR beta chain was obtained from a study of vaccination and CD4 T cells after COVID-19. Treatment defined: approximately 10-day PBMC culture with coronavirus spike peptide pools or control peptides (ViraFEST assay). Expanded clonotypes were found by TCR sequencing after peptide-pool stimulation (ViraFEST). Germline V CDR1 and CDR2: ENHRY, SYGVKD. Trimming took 8 bases from V and 5 from J, leaving 10 bases between them. There are 11 residues in the CDR3. Cultured CD4+ T cell DNA underwent sequencing with the Oncomine TCR Beta short-read assay. DNA came from CD4+ T cells after culture. MiXCR was run by TCRdb on the PCR reads, yielding one entry per CDR3 protein. The sample consists of 8,000 to 10,000 distinct CDR3 sequences, around 37% of them appearing once. As regards this clonotype: Its antigen is not identified.

The rearrangement joins TRBV10-3 to TRBJ2-7, with D uncertain. This receptor was taken from a human donor who had recovered from COVID-19. Source material: CD4+ T cells from blood, cultured in vitro. Written as DNA, the CDR3 is TGTGCCATCGGTTGGGGTGACGAGCAGTACTTC. Protein: CAIGWGDEQYF.